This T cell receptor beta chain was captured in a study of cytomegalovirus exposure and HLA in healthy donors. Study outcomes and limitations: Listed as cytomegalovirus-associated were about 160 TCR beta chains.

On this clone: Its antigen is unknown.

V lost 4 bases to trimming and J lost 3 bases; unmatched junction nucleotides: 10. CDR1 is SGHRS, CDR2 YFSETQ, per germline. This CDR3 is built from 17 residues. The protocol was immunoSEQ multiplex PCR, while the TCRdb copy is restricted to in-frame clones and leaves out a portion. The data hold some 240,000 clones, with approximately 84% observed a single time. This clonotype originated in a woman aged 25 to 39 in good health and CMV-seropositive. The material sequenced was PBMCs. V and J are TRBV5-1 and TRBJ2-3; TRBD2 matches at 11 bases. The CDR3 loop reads CASSRGLADYLTDTQYF. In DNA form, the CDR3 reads TGCGCCAGCAGCCGGGGACTAGCGGACTACTTAACAGATACGCAGTATTTT.